A single sample is the source of the 21 T cell receptor beta chains below, sequenced in a study of Ad26.COV2.S vaccination and SARS-CoV-2 variants. Repertoires were generated with immunoSEQ multiplex PCR, while TCRdb's copy carries only in-frame clones and drops some. This sample has 300,000 to 400,000 clones, with 88% found just once. Indicated treatment: 15 to 20 received Ad26.COV2.S at low or high dose, single or two shots; five or six received placebo; per-sample allocation not given. Sampling was done on day 63 after the first vaccine or placebo injection. The starting material was peripheral blood, obtained in a trial of Ad26.COV2.S vaccine versus placebo. These receptors were collected from a person aged 18-60 years who received the Ad26.COV2.S COVID-19 vaccine or a placebo.

CDR3 nucleotide sequence: TGTGCCAGCAGCATAACTAGCGGGGGGATCCAAGAGACCCAGTACTTC. As protein: CASSITSGGIQETQYF. V usage is TRBV11-2 and J usage is TRBJ2-5; 12 nucleotides line up with TRBD2. Germline lookup yields CDR1 SGHAT and CDR2 FQNNGV. The CDR3 totals 16 residues. V lost 5 bases, J lost 1 base, and 5 bases stayed unmatched.

The rearrangement links TRBV24-1 to TRBJ2-2; 8 bases match TRBD1. Germline assignment: CDR1 KGHDR and CDR2 SFDVKD. CDR3 length: 16 amino acids. J gave up 7 bases and V 2 bases, and 8 bases lay outside the gene matches. CDR3 protein: CATSDWARGQDGELFF. CDR3 in DNA: TGTGCCACCAGTGATTGGGCCAGGGGGCAGGACGGGGAGCTGTTTTTT.

The rearrangement links TRBV7-2 to TRBJ2-1, with D possibly called TRBD1 or TRBD2 (5 bases each). CDR1 SGHTA and CDR2 FQGNSA come from the germline V gene. This CDR3 is 12 amino acids long. Trimming took 3 bases from V and 10 from J, leaving 10 bases between them. The CDR3 protein is CASSFVGTEQFF. Written as DNA, the CDR3 is TGTGCCAGCAGCTTCGTCGGGACCGAGCAGTTCTTC.

The chain recombines TRBV5-8 with TRBJ2-4; weak D call: TRBD1 (5 bases). The CDR3 has 14 residues. The V gene's germline CDR1 is SGHTS and CDR2 YDEGEE. V was trimmed by 4 bases and J by 0 bases, leaving 8 bases between them. CDR3 residues: CASSGQGAKNIQYF. As DNA, the CDR3 is TGTGCCAGCAGCGGGCAGGGAGCCAAAAACATTCAGTACTTC.

J is TRBJ2-3 and V is TRBV24-1; D ambiguous. Between the trimmed V and J ends, which lost 0 bases and 1 base, there was a span of 10 bases. The CDR3 runs to 16 residues. Germline assignment: CDR1 KGHDR and CDR2 SFDVKD. DNA of the CDR3: TGTGCCACCAGTGATTTGGAAGGTTCCGGCACAGATACGCAGTATTTT. Translation: CATSDLEGSGTDTQYF.

V usage is TRBV7-8 and J usage is TRBJ2-3, with TRBD1 as a possible D gene (5 bases). The V gene's germline CDR1 is SGHVS and CDR2 FQNEAQ. V was shortened by 5 bases and J by 3 bases, with 6 bases between the two germline ends. There are 12 residues in the CDR3. As DNA, the CDR3 is TGTGCCAGCAGCCAGGGAACAGATACGCAGTATTTT. Encoded protein: CASSQGTDTQYF.

The chain combines TRBV3-1 (or the pseudogene TRBV3-2) with TRBJ2-2; D is ambiguous. V was trimmed by 0 bases and J by 4 bases, leaving 3 bases between them. This CDR3 is 13 amino acids long. The germline CDR1 and CDR2 sequences are LGHDT and YNNKEL (reference sequence). CDR3 nucleotides: TGTGCCAGCAGCCAAGACTTCACCGGGGAGCTGTTTTTT. Translated: CASSQDFTGELFF.

This chain joins TRBV30 and TRBJ2-2; TRBD2 might be the D (6 bases). V shed 5 bases and J shed 6 bases, with 13 bases lying between them. The germline CDR1 and CDR2 sequences are GTSNPN and SVGIG (reference sequence). The CDR3 length is 13 residues. CDR3 sequence (DNA): TGTGCCTGGTCCGGGAGCTTGTCCGGGGAGCTGTTTTTT. Amino acid sequence: CAWSGSLSGELFF. Based on the CDR3 plus reference TRBV30 and TRBJ2-2, the full variable domain is SQTIHQWPATLVQPVGSPLSLECTVEGTSNPNLYWYRQAAGRGLQLLFYSVGIGQISSEVPQNLSASRPQDRQFILSSKKLLLSDSGFYLCAWSGSLSGELFFGEGSRLTVL.

The CDR3 loop reads CASSTDTGNTIYF. CDR3 sequence (DNA): TGTGCCAGCAGCACGGACACTGGAAACACCATATATTTT. The chain carries TRBV6-6 and TRBJ1-3; possibly TRBD1 for D (5 bases). The V and J ends lost 6 bases and 2 bases respectively, with 8 bases between them. The germline gives CDR1 MNHNY, CDR2 SVGAGI (reference sequence). The CDR3 runs 13 residues.

The V call is TRBV7-9, the J call TRBJ1-1; the D is unclear. Trimming removed 5 bases from V and 2 bases from J, with 9 bases in between. CDR1 and CDR2 (germline): SEHNR, FQNEAQ (reference sequence). The CDR3 sequence is 13 residues long. In DNA, the CDR3 is TGTGCCAGCAGCGATACAGCTAACACTGAAGCTTTCTTT. Amino acids: CASSDTANTEAFF.

This clone came up a few times. J is TRBJ1-2 and V is TRBV6-1; D may be TRBD1 (6 bases). The CDR3 covers 16 residues. With 3 bases removed from V and 4 bases from J, the gap between germline ends came to 18 bases. Per germline, CDR1 MNHNS and CDR2 SASEGT. The CDR3 is CASSDFPGGRTYGYTF. The CDR3 DNA reads TGTGCCAGCAGTGACTTTCCGGGGGGCAGAACCTATGGCTACACCTTC.

This clone appeared once. The chain links TRBV6-6 to TRBJ1-5; D is possibly TRBD1 (6 bases). Germline V gene sequence: CDR1 MNHNY, CDR2 SVGAGI (reference sequence). V was shortened by 5 bases and J by 4 bases, with 15 bases between the two germline ends. The CDR3 length is 15 residues. CDR3 sequence reads: CASSPGRGTNQPQHF. DNA of the CDR3: TGTGCCAGCAGTCCCGGCCGGGGGACAAATCAGCCCCAGCATTTT.

Turning to this clone: Other DNA sequences in the same sample also yield this CDR3. The V gene is TRBV29-1, the J gene TRBJ1-5; 10 bases map to TRBD1. The germline V gene has CDR1 SQVTM and CDR2 ANQGSEA. Germline trimming cut 4 bases from V and 7 bases from J; bases unmatched to any gene: 4. This CDR3 comprises 13 residues. The CDR3 DNA sequence: TGCAGCGTTGGACAGGGGGCCGGACAGCCCCAGCATTTT. It translates to CSVGQGAGQPQHF.

This rearrangement joins TRBV5-4 to TRBJ1-2; perhaps TRBD1 as D (5 bases). Germline lookup yields CDR1 SGHNT and CDR2 YYREEE (reference sequence). Trimming pared 2 bases from V and 5 bases from J, leaving 13 bases between. There are 14 residues in the CDR3. The CDR3 region is CASSFRAVGYGYTF. Written as DNA, the CDR3 is TGTGCCAGCAGCTTCAGGGCAGTCGGGTATGGCTACACCTTC. Variable domain in full (rest from reference TRBV5-4 and TRBJ1-2): ETGVTQSPTHLIKTRGQQVTLRCSSQSGHNTVSWYQQALGQGPQFIFQYYREEENGRGNFPPRFSGLQFPNYSSELNVNALELDDSALYLCASSFRAVGYGYTFGSGTRLTVV.

Only a few counts were recorded for this clone. The rearrangement joins TRBV10-3 to TRBJ1-4, with D possibly matching TRBD1 (5 bases). V lost 7 bases and J 4 bases, leaving 10 bases between the germline ends. The germline CDR1 and CDR2 sequences are ENHRY and SYGVKD. This CDR3 comprises 13 residues. The CDR3 DNA reads TGTGCCATCAAAGGGGAGGGTAATGAAAAACTGTTTTTT. This encodes CAIKGEGNEKLFF.

The CDR3 spells CASSLSGGSTYEQYF. CDR3 in DNA: TGTGCCAGTAGCCTTAGCGGGGGTTCAACCTACGAGCAGTACTTC. The V call is TRBV19, the J call TRBJ2-7; 9 bases match TRBD2. CDR3 length equals 15 residues. Germline V lookup: CDR1 LNHDA, CDR2 SQIVND (reference sequence). V shed 6 bases and J 2 bases; nucleotides not matched to a gene: 8. Using reference TRBV19 and TRBJ2-7 for the parts outside the CDR3, the full variable domain is DGGITQSPKYLFRKEGQNVTLSCEQNLNHDAMYWYRQDPGQGLRLIYYSQIVNDFQKGDIAEGYSVSREKKESFPLTVTSAQKNPTAFYLCASSLSGGSTYEQYFGPGTRLTVT.

In its sample, this clone was seen once. The rearrangement joins TRBV30 to TRBJ1-4, with 9 bases that match TRBD1. CDR1 and CDR2 (germline): GTSNPN, SVGIG (reference sequence). The CDR3 length is 15 residues. The V and J ends lost 0 bases and 8 bases, in that order; junction bases with no gene match: 7. In DNA form, the CDR3 reads TGTGCCTGGAGTGTCGGGACAGGGAGCTACGAAAAACTGTTTTTT. Translated, it gives CAWSVGTGSYEKLFF.

This clone was picked up one time. The chain combines TRBV27 with TRBJ2-7, with 7 bases fitting TRBD1. The J segment lost 2 bases and the V segment lost 4 bases, leaving 11 bases of the junction unmatched. The CDR3 runs 16 residues. The germline V gene has CDR1 MNHEY and CDR2 SMNVEV (reference sequence). This CDR3 is CASSSPSAQGAYEQYF. CDR3 nucleotide sequence: TGTGCCAGCAGTTCCCCCTCAGCCCAGGGGGCCTACGAGCAGTACTTC.

The rearrangement joins TRBV28 to TRBJ2-1, with D perhaps TRBD2 (6 bases). CDR3 length: 13 residues. V was shortened by 9 bases and J by 10 bases, with 19 bases between the two germline ends. Germline-derived CDR1 and CDR2 are MDHEN and SYDVKM. CDR3 loop: CASWRDSDGEQFF. The CDR3 DNA sequence: TGTGCCAGTTGGCGGGACTCCGATGGGGAGCAGTTCTTC.

The chain carries TRBV25-1 and TRBJ2-1; D gene uncertain. Trimming left V 5 bases short and J 12 bases short, with 11 bases between. This CDR3 region has 11 residues. The germline CDR1 and CDR2 sequences are MGHDK and SYGVNS. In DNA, the CDR3 is TGTGCCAGCAGTACACCACTGGGGCAGTTCTTC. Protein: CASSTPLGQFF.

This rearrangement joins TRBV30 to TRBJ1-2; 7 nucleotides align to TRBD1. The germline CDR1 and CDR2 sequences are GTSNPN and SVGIG (reference sequence). After removal of 4 bases from V and 6 bases from J, the junction contained 8 bases not matched to a gene. This CDR3 region has 13 residues. CDR3 protein: CAWNRGGQDGYTF. The CDR3 DNA reads as TGTGCCTGGAACAGGGGTGGTCAAGATGGCTACACCTTC.